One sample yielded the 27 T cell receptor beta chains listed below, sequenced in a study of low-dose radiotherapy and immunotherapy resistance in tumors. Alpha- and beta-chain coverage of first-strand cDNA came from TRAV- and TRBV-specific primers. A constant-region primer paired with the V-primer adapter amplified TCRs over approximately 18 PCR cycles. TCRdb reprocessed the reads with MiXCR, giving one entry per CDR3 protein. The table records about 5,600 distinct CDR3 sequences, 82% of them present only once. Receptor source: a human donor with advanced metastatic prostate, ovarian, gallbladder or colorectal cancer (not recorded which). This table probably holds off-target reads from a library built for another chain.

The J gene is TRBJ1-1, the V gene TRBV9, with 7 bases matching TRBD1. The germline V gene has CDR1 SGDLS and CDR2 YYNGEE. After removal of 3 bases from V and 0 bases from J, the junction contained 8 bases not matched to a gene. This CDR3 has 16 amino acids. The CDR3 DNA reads TGTGCCAGCAGCGGACAGGGAAACGAAATGAACACTGAAGCTTTCTTT. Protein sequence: CASSGQGNEMNTEAFF.

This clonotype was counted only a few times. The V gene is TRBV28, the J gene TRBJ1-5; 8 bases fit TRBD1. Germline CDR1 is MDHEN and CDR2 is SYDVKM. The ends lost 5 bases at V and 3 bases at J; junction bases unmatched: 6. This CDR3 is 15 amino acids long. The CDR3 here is CASSQQGEINQPQHF. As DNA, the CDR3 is TGTGCCAGCAGTCAACAGGGGGAAATCAATCAGCCCCAGCATTTT.

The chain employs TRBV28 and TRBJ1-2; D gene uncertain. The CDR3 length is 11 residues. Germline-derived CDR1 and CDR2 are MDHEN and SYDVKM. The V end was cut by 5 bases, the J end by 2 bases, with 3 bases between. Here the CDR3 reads CASSSNYGYTF. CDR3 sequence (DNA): TGTGCCAGCAGTAGCAACTATGGCTACACCTTC.

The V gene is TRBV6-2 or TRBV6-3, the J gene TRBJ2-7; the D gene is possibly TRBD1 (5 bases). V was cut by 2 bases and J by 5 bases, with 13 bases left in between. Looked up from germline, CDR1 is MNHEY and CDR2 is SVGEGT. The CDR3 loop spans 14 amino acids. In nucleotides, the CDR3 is TGTGCCAGCAGTTACGGGTGGCAGGGCAACGAGCAGTACTTC. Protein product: CASSYGWQGNEQYF.

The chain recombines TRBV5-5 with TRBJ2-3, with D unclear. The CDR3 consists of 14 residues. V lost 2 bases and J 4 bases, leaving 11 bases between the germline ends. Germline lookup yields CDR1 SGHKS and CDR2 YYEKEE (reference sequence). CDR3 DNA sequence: TGTGCCAGCAGCTTAGAGCTAGGCGCAGATACGCAGTATTTT. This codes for CASSLELGADTQYF.

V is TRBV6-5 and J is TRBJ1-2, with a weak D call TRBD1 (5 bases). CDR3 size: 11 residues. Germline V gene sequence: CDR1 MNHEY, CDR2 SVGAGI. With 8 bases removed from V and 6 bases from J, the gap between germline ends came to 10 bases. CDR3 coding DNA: TGTGCCAGCGAGGGGCTAGATGGCTACACCTTC. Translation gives CASEGLDGYTF.

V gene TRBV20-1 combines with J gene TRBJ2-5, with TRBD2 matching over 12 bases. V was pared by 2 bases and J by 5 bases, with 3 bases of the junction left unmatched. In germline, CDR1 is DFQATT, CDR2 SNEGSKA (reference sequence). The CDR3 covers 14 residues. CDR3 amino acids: CSARLAGGRETQYF. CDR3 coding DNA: TGCAGTGCTAGACTAGCGGGGGGGCGGGAGACCCAGTACTTC.

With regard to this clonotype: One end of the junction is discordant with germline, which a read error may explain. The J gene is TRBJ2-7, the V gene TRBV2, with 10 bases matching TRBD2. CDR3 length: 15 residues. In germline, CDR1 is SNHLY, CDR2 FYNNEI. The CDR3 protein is CASRQSSGSSYEQYF. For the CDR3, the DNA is TGTGCCAGCAGGCAATCTAGCGGGAGCTCCTACGAGCAATACTTC.

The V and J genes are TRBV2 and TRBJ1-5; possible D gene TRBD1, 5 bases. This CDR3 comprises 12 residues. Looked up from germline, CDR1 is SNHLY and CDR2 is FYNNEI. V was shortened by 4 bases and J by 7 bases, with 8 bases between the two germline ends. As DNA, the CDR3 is TGTGCCAGCAGTGTTGACAGACAGCCCCAGCATTTT. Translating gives CASSVDRQPQHF.

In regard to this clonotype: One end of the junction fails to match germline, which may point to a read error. CDR3 bases: TGTGCAGCAAGCGAAACCAATGCAGGCAAATCAACCTTT. Its protein is CAASETNAGKSTF. The gene calls are TRBV12-3 or TRBV12-4 and TRBJ1-6; D is undetermined. CDR3 size: 13 residues.

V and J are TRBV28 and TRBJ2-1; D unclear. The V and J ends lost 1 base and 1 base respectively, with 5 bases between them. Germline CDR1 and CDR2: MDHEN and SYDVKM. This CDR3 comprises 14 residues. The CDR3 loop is CASSLSASYNEQFF. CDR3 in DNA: TGTGCCAGCAGTTTATCAGCTTCCTACAATGAGCAGTTCTTC.

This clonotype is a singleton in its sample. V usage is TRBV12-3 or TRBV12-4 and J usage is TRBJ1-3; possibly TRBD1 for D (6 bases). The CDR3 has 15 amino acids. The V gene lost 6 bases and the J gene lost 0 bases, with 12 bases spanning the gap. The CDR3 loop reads CASSLGQLSGNTIYF. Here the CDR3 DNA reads TGTGCCAGCAGCCTTGGACAGCTCTCTGGAAACACCATATATTTT.

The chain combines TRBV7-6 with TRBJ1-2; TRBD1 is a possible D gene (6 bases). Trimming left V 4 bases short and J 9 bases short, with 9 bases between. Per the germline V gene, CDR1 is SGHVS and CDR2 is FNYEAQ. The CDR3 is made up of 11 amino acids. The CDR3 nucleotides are TGTGCCAGCAGCTCAGGGGAGAGCTACACCTTC. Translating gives CASSSGESYTF.

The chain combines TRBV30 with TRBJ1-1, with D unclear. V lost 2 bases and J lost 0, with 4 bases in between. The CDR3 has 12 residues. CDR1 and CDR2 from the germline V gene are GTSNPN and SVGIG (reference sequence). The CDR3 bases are TGTGCCTGGAGTACCGTGAACACTGAAGCTTTCTTT. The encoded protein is CAWSTVNTEAFF.

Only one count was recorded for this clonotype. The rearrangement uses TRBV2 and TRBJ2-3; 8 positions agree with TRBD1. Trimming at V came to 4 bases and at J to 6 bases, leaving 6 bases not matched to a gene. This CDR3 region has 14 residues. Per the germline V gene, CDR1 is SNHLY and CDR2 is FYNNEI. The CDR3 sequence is CASSGQGSGDTQYF. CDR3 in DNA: TGTGCCAGCAGTGGACAGGGGTCGGGGGATACGCAGTATTTT.

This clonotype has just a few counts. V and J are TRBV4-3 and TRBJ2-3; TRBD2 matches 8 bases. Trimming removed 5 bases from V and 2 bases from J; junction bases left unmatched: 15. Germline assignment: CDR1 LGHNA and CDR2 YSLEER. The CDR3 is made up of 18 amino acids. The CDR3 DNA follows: TGCGCCAGCAGCTTATCGGCCGCGTCAGCGGGGGCCACAGATACGCAGTATTTT. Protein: CASSLSAASAGATDTQYF.

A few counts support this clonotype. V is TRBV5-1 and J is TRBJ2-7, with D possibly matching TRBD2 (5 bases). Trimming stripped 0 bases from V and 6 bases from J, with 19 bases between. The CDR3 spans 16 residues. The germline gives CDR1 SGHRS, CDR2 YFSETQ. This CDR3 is CASSLAPLGATGEQYF. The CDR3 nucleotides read TGCGCCAGCAGCTTGGCGCCCCTGGGAGCCACGGGCGAGCAGTACTTC.

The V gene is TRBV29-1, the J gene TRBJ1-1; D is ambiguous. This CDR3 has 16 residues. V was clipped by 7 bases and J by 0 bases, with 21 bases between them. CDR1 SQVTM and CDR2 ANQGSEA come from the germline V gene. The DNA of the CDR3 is TGCAGCGCCACGAGCCGGGCCACACTCATGAACACTGAAGCTTTCTTT. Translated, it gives CSATSRATLMNTEAFF.

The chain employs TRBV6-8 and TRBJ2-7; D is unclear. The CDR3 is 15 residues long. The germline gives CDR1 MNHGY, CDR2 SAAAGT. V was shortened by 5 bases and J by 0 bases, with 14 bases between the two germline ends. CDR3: CASSRASSVSYEQYF. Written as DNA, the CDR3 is TGTGCCAGCAGTCGGGCCTCCTCGGTCTCCTACGAGCAGTACTTC.

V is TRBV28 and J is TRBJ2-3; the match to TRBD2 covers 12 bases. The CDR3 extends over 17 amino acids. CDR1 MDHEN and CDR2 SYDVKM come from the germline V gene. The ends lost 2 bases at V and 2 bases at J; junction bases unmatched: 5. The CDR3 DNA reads TGTGCCAGCAGTTTACGACTAGCGGGAGTTGTCACAGATACGCAGTATTTT. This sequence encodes CASSLRLAGVVTDTQYF. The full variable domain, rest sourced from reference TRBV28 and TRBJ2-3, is DVKVTQSSRYLVKRTGEKVFLECVQDMDHENMFWYRQDPGLGLRLIYFSYDVKMKEKGDIPEGYSVSREKKERFSLILESASTNQTSMYLCASSLRLAGVVTDTQYFGPGTRLTVL.

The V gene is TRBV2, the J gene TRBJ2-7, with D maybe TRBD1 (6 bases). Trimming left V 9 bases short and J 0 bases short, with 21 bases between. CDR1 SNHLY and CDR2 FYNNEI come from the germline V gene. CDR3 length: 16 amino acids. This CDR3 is CASANKQGPVSYEQYF. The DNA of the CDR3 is TGTGCCAGTGCCAACAAACAGGGTCCAGTCTCCTACGAGCAGTACTTC.

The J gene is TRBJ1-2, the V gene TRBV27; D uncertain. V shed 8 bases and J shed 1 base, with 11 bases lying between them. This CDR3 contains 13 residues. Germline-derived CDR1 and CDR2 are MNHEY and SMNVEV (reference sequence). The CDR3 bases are TGTGCCAGCCGCCGGGGTCATAACTATGGCTACACCTTC. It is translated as CASRRGHNYGYTF.

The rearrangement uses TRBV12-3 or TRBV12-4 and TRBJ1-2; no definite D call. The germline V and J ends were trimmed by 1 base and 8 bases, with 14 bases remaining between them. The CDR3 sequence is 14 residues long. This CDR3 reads CASSLVNPGGGYTF. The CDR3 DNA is TGTGCCAGCAGTTTAGTAAATCCGGGTGGGGGCTACACCTTC.

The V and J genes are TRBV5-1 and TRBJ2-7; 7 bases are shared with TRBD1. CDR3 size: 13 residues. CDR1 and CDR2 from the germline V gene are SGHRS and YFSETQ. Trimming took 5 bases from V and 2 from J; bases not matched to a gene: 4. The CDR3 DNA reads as TGCGCCAGCAGTGGGACAGAGGCCTACGAGCAGTACTTC. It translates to CASSGTEAYEQYF.

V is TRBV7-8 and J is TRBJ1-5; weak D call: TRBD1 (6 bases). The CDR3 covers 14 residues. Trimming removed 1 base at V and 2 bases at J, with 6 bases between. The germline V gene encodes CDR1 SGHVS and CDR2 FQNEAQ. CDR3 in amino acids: CASSLGQGNQPQHF. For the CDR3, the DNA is TGTGCCAGCAGCTTAGGACAGGGCAATCAGCCCCAGCATTTT.

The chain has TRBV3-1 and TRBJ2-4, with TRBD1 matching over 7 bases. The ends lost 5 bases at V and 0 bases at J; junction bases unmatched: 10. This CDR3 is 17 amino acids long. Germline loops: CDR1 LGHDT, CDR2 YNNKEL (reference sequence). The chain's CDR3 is CASSALQGIRAKNIQYF. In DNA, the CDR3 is TGTGCCAGCAGCGCTCTACAGGGGATAAGAGCCAAAAACATTCAGTACTTC.

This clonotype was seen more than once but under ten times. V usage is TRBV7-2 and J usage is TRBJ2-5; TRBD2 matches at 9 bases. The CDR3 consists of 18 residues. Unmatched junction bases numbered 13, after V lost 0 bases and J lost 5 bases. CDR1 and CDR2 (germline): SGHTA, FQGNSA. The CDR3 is CASSLAGLSGSAGETQYF. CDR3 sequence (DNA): TGTGCCAGCAGCTTAGCGGGTCTTAGCGGGAGTGCGGGGGAGACCCAGTACTTC.